This T cell receptor beta chain was captured in a study of response to subunit inactivated influenza vaccine. There are a few counts of this clonotype. MiXCR was run by TCRdb on the RT-PCR reads, yielding one entry per CDR3 protein. The profile covers over 650,000 distinct CDR3 sequences, with around 18% appearing a single time and about 11% taken by the ten largest. V shed 5 bases and J 6 bases; nucleotides not matched to a gene: 1. The CDR3 has 10 residues. Germline CDR1 SQVTM, CDR2 ANQGSEA. This receptor was taken from a man aged 50 to 60 who received an inactivated influenza vaccine. V is TRBV29-1 and J is TRBJ2-7, with 7 positions matching TRBD2. Sequences were derived from PBMCs from blood, sampled around 5 days after vaccination. The DNA for the CDR3 is TGCAGCGTTTGGGAGGGCGAGCAGTACTTC. Its translation is CSVWEGEQYF.